The table lists the clone carrying this T cell receptor beta chain with a few counts. Its specificity is not known. These data belong to a study of beta chain features in type 1 diabetes. Study-level points and caveats: Sampled from patients, naive, central memory and Treg TCRB repertoires appeared more similar than those sampled from healthy donors.

The length of the CDR3 is 14 residues. V shed 6 bases and J shed 0 bases, with 12 bases lying between them. Germline V gene data show CDR1 as MGHDK and CDR2 as SYGVNS. cDNA synthesis used the whole RNA isolate, giving expressed TCRB sequences. Measured with immunoSEQ multiplex PCR; TCRdb has only the in-frame clones, and not every one. Among about 150,000 clones, 11% were seen once, and the ten largest hold 2% to 2.5%. This chain joins TRBV25-1 and TRBJ2-7, with D tentatively TRBD1 (6 bases). The clonotype was recovered from a young man in good health. Sequencing input: central memory CD4+ T cells from blood. CDR3 loop: CASSRQVNSYEQYF. The CDR3 nucleotides read TGTGCCAGCAGCAGACAGGTGAACTCCTACGAGCAGTACTTC.